The T cell receptor (beta chain) described here comes from a study of Graves' ophthalmopathy and Graves' hyperthyroidism. About the research overall: Peripheral blood sampling occurred at initial diagnosis, before any treatment.

This clonotype occurred many times. Its antigen is unidentified. TCR beta CDR3 regions were amplified from RNA transcripts. The first-round RT-PCR employed HTBI primers together with the Qiagen OneStep RT-PCR kit. A multiplex PCR was then performed as the second round. TCRdb analysed the multiplex PCR reads with MiXCR anew, one entry per CDR3 protein. Of 300,000 to 500,000 distinct CDR3 sequences in the sample, 15% were seen once. Study-level points and caveats: Most expanded thyroid clonotypes above 0.001 frequency also appeared in blood.

Absence of ophthalmopathy within 18 months of follow-up defined stable hyperthyroidism. This sequence originates from a woman younger than 30 with stable Graves' hyperthyroidism. The sample comprised peripheral blood.

This CDR3 reads CASEDTGELFF. Written as DNA, the CDR3 is TGTGCCAGCGAGGACACCGGGGAGCTGTTTTTT. The gene calls are TRBV6-2 or TRBV6-3 and TRBJ2-2, with D unclear. The length of the CDR3 is 11 residues. Trimming took off 8 bases at V and 3 bases at J, with 4 bases between the two ends. CDR1 and CDR2 from the germline V gene are MNHEY and SVGEGT.